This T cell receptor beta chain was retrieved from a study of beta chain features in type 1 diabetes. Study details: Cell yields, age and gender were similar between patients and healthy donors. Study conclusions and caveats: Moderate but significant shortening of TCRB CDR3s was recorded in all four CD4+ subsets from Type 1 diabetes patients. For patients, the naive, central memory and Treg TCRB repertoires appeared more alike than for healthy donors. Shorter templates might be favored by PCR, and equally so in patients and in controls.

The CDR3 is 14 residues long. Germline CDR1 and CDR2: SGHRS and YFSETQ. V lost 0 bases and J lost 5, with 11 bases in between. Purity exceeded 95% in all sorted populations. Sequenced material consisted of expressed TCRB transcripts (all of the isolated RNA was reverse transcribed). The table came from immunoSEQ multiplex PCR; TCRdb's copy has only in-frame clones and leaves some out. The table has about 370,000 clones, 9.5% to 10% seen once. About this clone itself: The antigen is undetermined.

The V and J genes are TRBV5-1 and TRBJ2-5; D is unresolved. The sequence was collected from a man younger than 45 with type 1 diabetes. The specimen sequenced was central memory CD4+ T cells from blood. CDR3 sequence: CASSLGPLGETQYF. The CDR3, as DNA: TGCGCCAGCAGCTTGGGACCCCTCGGGGAGACCCAGTACTTC.